What follows is one T cell receptor beta chain and its context. This entry belongs to a study of blood T cell repertoires in COVID-19. Overall study: The United States, Italy and Spain were the sources of the acute and convalescent COVID-19 samples. Nucleic acid was either cDNA or gDNA, and it came from T cells, B-cell-depleted T cells, or PBMCs.

The CDR3 runs to 17 residues. With 3 bases clipped from V and 7 bases from J, the junction kept 13 bases outside the gene matches. Germline values: CDR1 SGHKS, CDR2 YYEKEE (reference sequence). In the study's own analysis: Quantification of nucleated cells was approximated via reference gene primer amplification. TCRdb's copy holds only in-frame clones and misses some; the assay was immunoSEQ multiplex PCR. Clone size and the V and J calls come from that table; the DNA yielded D and trimming. This table holds under 200,000 clones, roughly four fifths found once. The sequenced sample consisted of peripheral blood. The rearrangement links TRBV5-5 to TRBJ1-5; 10 bases fit TRBD1. This receptor was obtained from a woman aged 35 to 49 with acute or convalescent COVID-19. CDR3 region: CASSSSAGQGLGQPQHF. The CDR3 bases are TGTGCCAGCAGCTCTTCAGCGGGACAGGGGTTAGGGCAGCCCCAGCATTTT.